This TCR beta chain was retrieved from a study of OX40 agonist ivuxolimab in advanced cancers. The study, taken as a whole, reports: Blood T cells, both CD4+ and CD8+, expanded clonally by week 6 at 0.1 to 3.0 mg/kg.

Comments on this clone: The target antigen is unknown.

The CDR3 is made up of 11 amino acids. V gave up 6 bases and J gave up 6 bases, with 12 bases separating them. Germline CDR1 reads SQVTM; CDR2 reads ANQGSEA. The protocol was immunoSEQ multiplex PCR, while the TCRdb copy is restricted to in-frame clones and leaves out a portion. Of 70,000 to 80,000 clones listed, 85% to 90% are singletons. The origin of this receptor is an adult with an advanced solid tumor such as melanoma, head and neck, liver or kidney cancer. The sequencing here drew on CD4+ or CD8+ T cells sorted from blood, taken in a trial of the OX40 agonist ivuxolimab. V is TRBV29-1 and J is TRBJ2-7; a possible D gene is TRBD1 (6 bases). CDR3 nucleotide sequence: TGCAGCGTAGAGGGACACCCCGAGCAGTACTTC. Translated: CSVEGHPEQYF.